The 27 T cell receptor beta chains presented below share a single source sample, sequenced in a study of CD8+CD57+ T cells in acquired aplastic anemia. All patients picked for sequencing had shown, by flow cytometry, an expansion of CD8+CD57+ cells. Genomic DNA, serving as template, underwent TCR beta VDJ and CDR3 profiling. TCRdb processed the reads anew with MiXCR; each CDR3 protein has one entry. Of around 50,000 distinct CDR3 sequences listed, around 50% are singletons. The specimen was sorted CD4+, CD8+, or CD8+CD57+ T cells (not recorded which) from PBMCs. These TCRs come from a human donor with aplastic anemia.

This clonotype was counted a single time. An end of the junction does not agree with germline; a read error may underlie this. The J gene is TRBJ1-3, the V gene TRBV7-2; no clear D. The V gene's germline CDR1 is SGHTA and CDR2 FQGNSA. This CDR3 is built from 13 residues. CDR3 sequence: CASSLSPGSTIYF. As DNA, the CDR3 is TGTGCCAGCAGCTTAAGTCCTGGAAGCACCATATATTTT.

This clonotype was counted once. The chain has TRBV19 and TRBJ1-5; 8 bases are a match to TRBD1. Trimming cost V 5 bases and J 6 bases; bases outside gene matches: 6. Germline V gene data show CDR1 as LNHDA and CDR2 as SQIVND (reference sequence). The CDR3 covers 14 residues. The CDR3 DNA follows: TGTGCCAGTAGTTCTCAGGGGGCCGGTCAGCCCCAGCATTTT. Translation: CASSSQGAGQPQHF.

The chain recombines TRBV2 with TRBJ2-7; D is possibly TRBD1 (6 bases). Trimming removed 7 bases from V and 5 bases from J, with 12 bases in between. The CDR3 consists of 12 residues. Germline CDR1 is SNHLY and CDR2 is FYNNEI. CDR3 nucleotide sequence: TGTGCCAGCAATCAGGGGTTAAACGAGCAGTACTTC. It translates to CASNQGLNEQYF.

This clonotype came up many times. The chain employs TRBV28 and TRBJ1-5; no reliable D call. V dropped 6 bases and J dropped 1 base, with 16 bases sitting between them. Germline V gene lookup returns CDR1 MDHEN and CDR2 SYDVKM. The CDR3 is 16 amino acids. The CDR3 coding sequence is TGTGCCAGCAGCTTAGAGAAGGGCGGAAGCAATCAGCCCCAGCATTTT. Residues: CASSLEKGGSNQPQHF.

The CDR3 region is CASSRQGDGNSPLHF. The CDR3 DNA is TGCGCCAGCAGCCGGCAGGGGGACGGAAATTCACCCCTCCACTTT. This chain links TRBV5-1 with TRBJ1-6; 7 nucleotides agree with TRBD1. In germline, CDR1 is SGHRS, CDR2 YFSETQ. CDR3 length: 15 amino acids. Trimming cost V 4 bases and J 7 bases; bases outside gene matches: 8.

This clonotype was picked up many times. The chain has TRBV7-2 and TRBJ2-7, with D perhaps matching TRBD1 (5 bases). The CDR3 sequence is 15 residues long. CDR1 is SGHTA and CDR2 is FQGNSA in the germline V gene. V dropped 4 bases and J dropped 5 bases, with 18 bases sitting between them. The CDR3 loop reads CASSYTGATGNEQYF. The CDR3 nucleotides are TGTGCCAGCAGCTACACAGGAGCGACTGGCAACGAGCAGTACTTC. The complete variable domain, with remaining parts taken from reference TRBV7-2 and TRBJ2-7, reads GAGVSQSPSNKVTEKGKDVELRCDPISGHTALYWYRQSLGQGLEFLIYFQGNSAPDKSGLPSDRFSAERTGGSVSTLTIQRTQQEDSAVYLCASSYTGATGNEQYFGPGTRLTVT.

The genes are TRBV9 and TRBJ1-3; D is unclear. This CDR3 comprises 14 residues. V lost 0 bases, J lost 0 bases, and 4 bases lay in between. Germline V gene lookup returns CDR1 SGDLS and CDR2 YYNGEE. The CDR3 loop is CASSVGPSGNTIYF. The CDR3 DNA reads TGTGCCAGCAGCGTAGGACCCTCTGGAAACACCATATATTTT.

J is TRBJ2-3 and V is TRBV9, with unresolved D. The length of the CDR3 is 15 residues. Deletions cut 0 bases from V and 3 bases from J, with 11 bases between. Germline V gene lookup returns CDR1 SGDLS and CDR2 YYNGEE. Written as DNA, the CDR3 is TGTGCCAGCAGCGTAGAAGGCGGAAGGACAGATACGCAGTATTTT. The encoded protein is CASSVEGGRTDTQYF.

The chain employs TRBV2 and TRBJ1-5, with D hard to call. CDR1 SNHLY and CDR2 FYNNEI come from the germline V gene. This CDR3 region has 13 residues. V lost 4 bases and J 5 bases, leaving 9 bases between the germline ends. DNA of the CDR3: TGTGCCAGCAGTGTAGAGGGATATCAGCCCCAGCATTTT. Its protein is CASSVEGYQPQHF.

For this clonotype: One end of the junction is discordant with germline, which a read error may explain. The J gene is TRBJ2-7, the V gene TRBV2; 7 bases match TRBD1. Per the germline V gene, CDR1 is SNHLY and CDR2 is FYNNEI. The CDR3 loop spans 14 amino acids. CDR3 DNA sequence: TGCGCCAGCAGCCCCGGACAGGCTTCCTACGAGCAGTACTTC. Encoded protein: CASSPGQASYEQYF. Filled out from reference TRBV2 and TRBJ2-7, the complete variable domain reads EPEVTQTPSHQVTQMGQEVILRCVPISNHLYFYWYRQILGQKVEFLVSFYNNEISEKSEIFDDQFSVERPDGSNFTLKIRSTKLEDSAMYFCASSPGQASYEQYFGPGTRLTVT.

This clonotype was counted many times. The junction departs from germline at one end; a sequencing error may be responsible. The rearrangement uses TRBV5-8 and TRBJ2-1; D not certain. CDR3 length equals 13 residues. Germline-derived CDR1 and CDR2 are SGHTS and YDEGEE. CDR3 sequence reads: CASGLARYNEQFF. CDR3 DNA: TGTGCCAGCGGCTTGGCGAGATACAATGAGCAGTTCTTC.

The chain has TRBV6-2 or TRBV6-3 and TRBJ1-5, with D maybe TRBD1 (6 bases). V dropped 0 bases and J dropped 6 bases, with 21 bases sitting between them. Germline V gene sequence: CDR1 MNHEY, CDR2 SVGEGT. The length of the CDR3 is 18 residues. CDR3 bases: TGTGCCAGCAGTTACTCCGCTGAGGACGGGGGCCGGGGTCAGCCCCAGCATTTT. It is translated as CASSYSAEDGGRGQPQHF.

This rearrangement joins TRBV10-3 to TRBJ2-7; the match to TRBD1 covers 8 bases. The CDR3 extends over 12 amino acids. Germline V gene lookup returns CDR1 ENHRY and CDR2 SYGVKD. The CDR3, as DNA: TGTGCCAGCAGTGACAGGGGACGGGAGCAGTACGTC. Protein sequence: CASSDRGREQYV.

This clonotype was seen a few times. This chain joins TRBV15 and TRBJ2-3; D gene unclear. CDR1 LNHNV and CDR2 YYDKDF come from the germline V gene (reference sequence). The CDR3 covers 18 residues. V was cut by 0 bases and J by 2 bases, with 18 bases left in between. This CDR3 reads CATSRDTLMVAATDTQYF. DNA of the CDR3: TGTGCCACCAGCAGAGATACCCTGATGGTGGCAGCCACAGATACGCAGTATTTT.

The chain couples TRBV20-1 to TRBJ2-5; TRBD1 is a possible D gene (6 bases). Germline CDR1 reads DFQATT; CDR2 reads SNEGSKA (reference sequence). The V and J ends lost 0 bases and 1 base respectively, with 9 bases between them. CDR3 length equals 14 residues. For the CDR3, the DNA is TGCAGTGCTAGAGATCAGGACAGCCAAGAGACCCAGTACTTC. It codes for CSARDQDSQETQYF.

V usage is TRBV25-1 and J usage is TRBJ2-7; 14 bases line up with TRBD2. The CDR3 loop spans 18 amino acids. CDR1 and CDR2 from the germline V gene are MGHDK and SYGVNS. V gave up 6 bases and J gave up 6 bases; unmatched junction bases: 16. CDR3 loop: CASSSTGLAGGPRSEQYF. For the CDR3, the DNA is TGTGCCAGCAGCTCGACTGGACTAGCGGGGGGCCCTCGGTCCGAGCAGTACTTC.

The chain has TRBV25-1 and TRBJ1-2; a possible D gene is TRBD1 (5 bases). Germline V gives CDR1 MGHDK, CDR2 SYGVNS. The length of the CDR3 is 14 residues. Trimming took 7 bases from V and 7 from J, leaving 19 bases between them. The CDR3: CASIDARETRGYTF. The CDR3 region has the DNA TGTGCCAGCATAGACGCCAGGGAGACGCGTGGCTACACCTTC.

V and J are TRBV27 and TRBJ2-1; TRBD2 is a possible D gene (5 bases). The V end lost 5 bases, the J end lost 1 base, and 12 bases lay between the germline ends. The CDR3 sequence is 15 residues long. In germline, CDR1 is MNHEY, CDR2 SMNVEV (reference sequence). The CDR3 loop is CASSAGSGSYNEQFF. CDR3 bases: TGTGCCAGCAGTGCTGGATCGGGGTCCTACAATGAGCAGTTCTTC.

The J gene is TRBJ2-2, the V gene TRBV7-2, with D perhaps TRBD2 (6 bases). The CDR3 extends over 13 amino acids. Trimming left V 5 bases short and J 7 bases short, with 11 bases between. Germline values: CDR1 SGHTA, CDR2 FQGNSA. In DNA form, the CDR3 reads TGTGCCAGCAGCCGGCGGGACCTCGGGGAGCTGTTTTTT. Encoded protein: CASSRRDLGELFF.

The gene calls are TRBV7-6 and TRBJ2-7, with 7 bases that match TRBD1. The germline CDR1 and CDR2 sequences are SGHVS and FNYEAQ. This CDR3 has 15 amino acids. V was clipped by 5 bases and J by 3 bases; unmatched bases: 10. DNA for the CDR3: TGTGCCAGCAGCCCCCGGACAGGACTGGACTACGAGCAGTACGTC. Amino acids: CASSPRTGLDYEQYV.

The chain couples TRBV19 to TRBJ2-7, with 8 bases matching TRBD2. With 5 bases clipped from V and 2 bases from J, the junction kept 11 bases outside the gene matches. Germline CDR1 reads LNHDA; CDR2 reads SQIVND (reference sequence). The CDR3 has 16 amino acids. CDR3 nucleotide sequence: TGTGCCAGTAGTCCTTATGCAAGCGGGGGAACCTACGAGCAGTACTTC. Translated, it gives CASSPYASGGTYEQYF.

This chain uses TRBV2 with TRBJ1-6; 8 bases agree with TRBD1. With V trimmed by 0 bases and J by 9 bases, 1 base remained unmatched. Looked up from germline, CDR1 is SNHLY and CDR2 is FYNNEI. The CDR3 is 14 residues long. The CDR3 loop is CASSEAGQVSPLHF. In DNA, the CDR3 is TGTGCCAGCAGTGAAGCGGGACAGGTTTCACCCCTCCACTTT. The whole variable domain, remainder taken from reference TRBV2 and TRBJ1-6, is EPEVTQTPSHQVTQMGQEVILRCVPISNHLYFYWYRQILGQKVEFLVSFYNNEISEKSEIFDDQFSVERPDGSNFTLKIRSTKLEDSAMYFCASSEAGQVSPLHFGNGTRLTVT.

This clonotype was recorded once. This sequence joins TRBV24-1 and TRBJ2-7; D not resolved. Germline lookup yields CDR1 KGHDR and CDR2 SFDVKD. This CDR3 region has 12 residues. CDR3 residues: CASSVSLSEQYV. CDR3 coding DNA: TGTGCCAGCAGTGTATCCCTTTCCGAGCAGTACGTC.

The chain is built from TRBV5-5 and TRBJ2-7; possibly TRBD2 for D (7 bases). The V end lost 0 bases, the J end lost 3 bases, and 13 bases lay between the germline ends. Germline lookup yields CDR1 SGHKS and CDR2 YYEKEE (reference sequence). This CDR3 has 15 residues. CDR3 DNA sequence: TGTGCCAGCAGCTTGGGTGGCGGGGGCGGCTACGAGCAGTACTTC. It is translated as CASSLGGGGGYEQYF.

The rearrangement links TRBV10-3 to TRBJ2-1; the D call may be TRBD1 or TRBD2 (5 bases each). The germline V gene has CDR1 ENHRY and CDR2 SYGVKD. V was pared by 3 bases and J by 8 bases, with 17 bases between. The CDR3 is 15 residues long. The DNA for the CDR3 is TGTGCCATCAGTGAAGTTCAGGGAGAATCGGATGAGCAGTTCTTC. Translated: CAISEVQGESDEQFF.

The rearrangement links TRBV7-9 to TRBJ1-1, with no clear D. This CDR3 spans 15 amino acids. Germline values: CDR1 SEHNR, CDR2 FQNEAQ (reference sequence). The ends were cut back, 6 bases at V and 0 bases at J, with 14 bases in the middle. The CDR3 DNA follows: TGTGCCAGCAGTCCCTCCGGCGCGATGAACACTGAAGCTTTCTTT. Encoded protein: CASSPSGAMNTEAFF.

The chain joins TRBV15 to TRBJ2-7, with a possible D match to TRBD1 (5 bases). CDR1 is LNHNV, CDR2 YYDKDF, per germline (reference sequence). Deletions cut 0 bases from V and 0 bases from J, with 9 bases between. CDR3 length: 15 residues. CDR3 amino acids: CATSRDRGSSYEQYF. CDR3 DNA: TGTGCCACCAGCAGAGATAGGGGTAGCTCCTACGAGCAGTACTTC.